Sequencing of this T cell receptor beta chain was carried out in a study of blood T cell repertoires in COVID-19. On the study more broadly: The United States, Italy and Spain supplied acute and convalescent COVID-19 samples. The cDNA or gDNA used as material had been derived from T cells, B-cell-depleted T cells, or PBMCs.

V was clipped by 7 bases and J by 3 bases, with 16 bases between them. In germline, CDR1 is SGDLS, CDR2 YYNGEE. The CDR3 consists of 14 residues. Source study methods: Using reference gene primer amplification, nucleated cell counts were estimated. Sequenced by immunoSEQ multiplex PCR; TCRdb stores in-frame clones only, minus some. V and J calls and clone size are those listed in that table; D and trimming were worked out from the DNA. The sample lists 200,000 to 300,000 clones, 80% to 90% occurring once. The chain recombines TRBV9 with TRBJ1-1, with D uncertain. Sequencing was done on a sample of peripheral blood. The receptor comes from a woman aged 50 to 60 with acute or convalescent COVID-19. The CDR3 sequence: CASSWRVSDTEAFF. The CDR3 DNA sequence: TGTGCCAGCTCCTGGAGGGTATCGGACACTGAAGCTTTCTTT. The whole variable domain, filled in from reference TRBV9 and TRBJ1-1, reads DSGVTQTPKHLITATGQRVTLRCSPRSGDLSVYWYQQSLDQGLQFLIQYYNGEERAKGNILERFSAQQFPDLHSELNLSSLELGDSALYFCASSWRVSDTEAFFGQGTRLTVV.